Presented here are 32 T cell receptor beta chains from one specimen sequenced in a study of cytomegalovirus exposure and HLA in healthy donors. The PCR made use of 60 Vbeta and 13 Jbeta primers. Repertoires were generated with immunoSEQ multiplex PCR, while TCRdb's copy carries only in-frame clones and drops some. Of 150,000 to 200,000 clones detected, about 80% appear once; the ten largest clones hold 2.1%. The sample comprised PBMCs. The receptors shown here come from a young woman in good health and CMV-seropositive.

The sample holds a few counts of this clone. This sequence joins TRBV11-2 and TRBJ2-6; D possibly corresponds to TRBD1 (5 bases). Trimming stripped 1 base from V and 2 bases from J, with 9 bases between. The CDR3 covers 16 residues. Germline lookup yields CDR1 SGHAT and CDR2 FQNNGV. This CDR3 is CASSLASGTGANVLTF. The CDR3 DNA sequence: TGTGCCAGCAGCTTAGCCTCAGGGACTGGGGCCAACGTCCTGACTTTC.

This clone has more than one count but fewer than ten. This chain uses TRBV12-5 with TRBJ2-3; D is unresolved. In germline, CDR1 is LGHNT, CDR2 FRNRAP. The CDR3 contains 14 residues. V was pared by 3 bases and J by 0 bases, with 7 bases between. DNA of the CDR3: TGTGCTAGTGGTTTCGGGTCTAGCACAGATACGCAGTATTTT. Translated: CASGFGSSTDTQYF.

The chain joins TRBV19 to TRBJ1-2, with a weak D call TRBD1 (5 bases). Germline-derived CDR1 and CDR2 are LNHDA and SQIVND (reference sequence). CDR3 length: 13 amino acids. Trimming pared 3 bases from V and 7 bases from J, leaving 12 bases between. Written as DNA, the CDR3 is TGTGCCAGTAGTATTTGGAGGGGTGCTGGCTACACCTTC. This sequence encodes CASSIWRGAGYTF.

In the case of this clone: Compared with germline, one end of the junction differs, possibly owing to a read error. The V call is TRBV14, the J call TRBJ1-1; no definite D call. Germline CDR1 SGHDN, CDR2 FVKESK. This CDR3 region has 14 residues. CDR3 coding DNA: TGTGCCAGCAGCCAAGGACGGAGGAACGCTGAAGCTTTCTTT. Amino acids: CASSQGRRNAEAFF.

The chain links TRBV7-5 to TRBJ2-1; no DNA check was done on the table's D call, TRBD2. TRBV7-5 is termed a pseudogene. CDR3 length: 15 residues. The CDR3 DNA follows: TGTGTCAGAATCCCGGGACTAGCGGATTACAATGAGCAGTTCTTC. Its protein product is CVRIPGLADYNEQFF.

The chain couples TRBV5-3 to TRBJ2-3, with 7 nucleotides matching TRBD1. TRBV5-3 is designated an ORF whose function remains uncertain. The J segment lost 4 bases and the V segment lost 4 bases, leaving 9 bases of the junction unmatched. CDR3 length: 15 residues. CDR3 nucleotides: TGTGCCAGAAGCCAACAGGGGACCGTAGCAGATACGCAGTATTTT. Translated: CARSQQGTVADTQYF.

This clone was seen a few times. The chain is built from TRBV7-2 and TRBJ1-2; 9 bases map to TRBD1. The germline gives CDR1 SGHTA, CDR2 FQGNSA. V lost 5 bases and J lost 5; bases outside the gene matches: 9. CDR3 length: 15 residues. The CDR3 DNA follows: TGTGCCAGCAGCCCCGGGACAGGGACTCAATATGGCTACACCTTC. Residues: CASSPGTGTQYGYTF. Full variable domain (missing parts from reference TRBV7-2 and TRBJ1-2): GAGVSQSPSNKVTEKGKDVELRCDPISGHTALYWYRQSLGQGLEFLIYFQGNSAPDKSGLPSDRFSAERTGGSVSTLTIQRTQQEDSAVYLCASSPGTGTQYGYTFGSGTRLTVV.

The gene calls are TRBV19 and TRBJ1-2, with TRBD1 matching 8 bases. The ends lost 1 base at V and 2 bases at J; junction bases unmatched: 9. CDR3 length: 17 amino acids. Germline V gene data show CDR1 as LNHDA and CDR2 as SQIVND (reference sequence). As DNA, the CDR3 is TGTGCCAGTAGTATAGCGGGCAGGGGGCCACGGAACTATGGCTACACCTTC. Translation gives CASSIAGRGPRNYGYTF.

The chain links TRBV6-1 to TRBJ1-5; 9 nucleotides align to TRBD1. The CDR3 covers 15 residues. V was clipped by 7 bases and J by 3 bases; unmatched bases: 7. Germline-derived CDR1 and CDR2 are MNHNS and SASEGT. CDR3 protein: CASKIGQGFNQPQHF. The CDR3, as DNA: TGTGCCAGCAAGATCGGACAGGGGTTCAATCAGCCCCAGCATTTT.

The chain couples TRBV18 to TRBJ2-2; the match to TRBD1 covers 8 bases. Germline V gives CDR1 KGHSH, CDR2 LQKENI. The CDR3 has 17 amino acids. J lost 4 bases, V lost 3 bases, and 10 bases had no gene match. CDR3 amino acids: CASSPPRRTGSTGELFF. The DNA of the CDR3 is TGTGCCAGCTCACCCCCCAGGAGGACAGGGTCCACCGGGGAGCTGTTTTTT. Full variable domain (outside the CDR3, taken from reference TRBV18 and TRBJ2-2): NAGVMQNPRHLVRRRGQEARLRCSPMKGHSHVYWYRQLPEEGLKFMVYLQKENIIDESGMPKERFSAEFPKEGPSILRIQQVVRGDSAAYFCASSPPRRTGSTGELFFGEGSRLTVL.

This clone showed up just a few times. The rearrangement joins TRBV9 to TRBJ1-2, with 11 positions matching TRBD1. CDR1 and CDR2 (germline): SGDLS, YYNGEE. The CDR3 contains 18 residues. The V and J ends lost 2 bases and 5 bases, in that order; junction bases with no gene match: 14. The CDR3 DNA reads as TGTGCCAGCAGCGTCCGAAGGGTGGGGGGACAGGGGGTTTATGGCTACACCTTC. Protein sequence: CASSVRRVGGQGVYGYTF.

This chain links TRBV6-6 with TRBJ2-1, with TRBD2 identical over 8 bases. CDR3 size: 14 residues. Trimming took 6 bases from V and 9 from J; bases not matched to a gene: 10. Germline loops: CDR1 MNHNY, CDR2 SVGAGI (reference sequence). CDR3 sequence: CASSPHGGESEQFF. CDR3 coding DNA: TGTGCCAGCAGCCCGCACGGGGGGGAGAGTGAGCAGTTCTTC.

This rearrangement joins TRBV19 to TRBJ1-2; 8 positions match TRBD1. Germline values: CDR1 LNHDA, CDR2 SQIVND (reference sequence). The CDR3 covers 15 residues. Trimming cost V 6 bases and J 8 bases; bases outside gene matches: 14. CDR3 in amino acids: CASSHPKQGAKGYTF. CDR3 DNA: TGTGCCAGTAGCCACCCGAAGCAGGGGGCGAAAGGCTACACCTTC.

This clone was seen once. The chain links TRBV7-9 to TRBJ1-1, with 8 bases lining up with TRBD1. The CDR3 loop spans 13 amino acids. The germline V gene encodes CDR1 SEHNR and CDR2 FQNEAQ (reference sequence). Trimming took 5 bases from V and 6 from J; bases not matched to a gene: 5. The CDR3 coding sequence is TGTGCCAGCAGCGATCGGACAGGGTCTGAAGCTTTCTTT. This codes for CASSDRTGSEAFF.

This clone occurred once. In DNA, the CDR3 is TGTGCCAGCAGTACTTTCAATGAGCAGTTCTTC. Protein: CASSTFNEQFF. The chain joins TRBV5-6 to TRBJ2-1; D is ambiguous. Between the trimmed V and J ends, which lost 5 bases and 6 bases, there was a span of 6 bases. The CDR3 has 11 amino acids. CDR1 and CDR2 from the germline V gene are SGHDT and YYEEEE.

The chain is built from TRBV9 and TRBJ2-3; 10 nucleotides line up with TRBD2. Germline V gene lookup returns CDR1 SGDLS and CDR2 YYNGEE. J was trimmed by 2 bases and V by 3 bases; bases with no gene match: 6. The CDR3 consists of 16 residues. The CDR3 protein is CASSARTSGYTDTQYF. CDR3 nucleotide sequence: TGTGCCAGCAGCGCCCGGACTAGCGGTTACACAGATACGCAGTATTTT.

This clone was detected only a few times. The gene calls are TRBV2 and TRBJ1-2; D not resolved. V lost 4 bases and J 0 bases, leaving 15 bases between the germline ends. CDR1 SNHLY and CDR2 FYNNEI come from the germline V gene. The CDR3 length is 16 residues. CDR3 DNA: TGTGCCAGCAGTGGGGCCTGGGCAGCAGCTAACTATGGCTACACCTTC. It specifies CASSGAWAAANYGYTF.

This clone was observed a few times. In DNA form, the CDR3 reads TGTGCCAGCAGTCGGACAGGGGATGGCTATGGCTACACCTTC. This encodes CASSRTGDGYGYTF. The V gene is TRBV6-1, the J gene TRBJ1-2, with TRBD1 matching 9 bases. Germline lookup yields CDR1 MNHNS and CDR2 SASEGT. V trimming: 5 bases; J trimming: 4 bases; junction bases outside the gene matches: 5. The CDR3 sequence is 14 residues long.

V and J are TRBV19 and TRBJ2-7; D is possibly TRBD1 (6 bases). The CDR3 is 13 amino acids. Germline V gives CDR1 LNHDA, CDR2 SQIVND (reference sequence). V lost 11 bases and J 1 base, leaving 15 bases between the germline ends. As DNA, the CDR3 is TGTGCCTCTCAAGGGGACAATTCCTACGAGCAGTACTTC. This gives the protein CASQGDNSYEQYF.

This clone was detected only once. The V gene is TRBV2, the J gene TRBJ2-1; 7 bases align to TRBD1. CDR1 is SNHLY, CDR2 FYNNEI, per germline. The CDR3 is 14 residues long. The V segment lost 8 bases and the J segment 4 bases; nucleotides outside the gene matches: 8. In DNA, the CDR3 is TGTGCCAGCCCCGGACAGGCAGGTTACAATGAGCAGTTCTTC. This codes for CASPGQAGYNEQFF.

V usage is TRBV11-2 and J usage is TRBJ2-5, with 9 bases that match TRBD1. Germline CDR1 is SGHAT and CDR2 is FQNNGV. Trimming took 0 bases from V and 5 from J; bases not matched to a gene: 4. This CDR3 region has 15 residues. CDR3 nucleotides: TGTGCCAGCAGCTTAGACCGGACAGGGGTGGAGACCCAGTACTTC. It is translated as CASSLDRTGVETQYF.

This chain joins TRBV6-5 and TRBJ1-2; D might be TRBD1 (5 bases). The CDR3 sequence is 13 residues long. Between the trimmed V and J ends, which lost 6 bases and 3 bases, there was a span of 11 bases. Germline CDR1 reads MNHEY; CDR2 reads SVGAGI. The CDR3 DNA reads TGTGCCAGCAGAATGCAGGGCGACTATGGCTACACCTTC. Protein: CASRMQGDYGYTF.

The chain has TRBV14 and TRBJ2-7; D unresolved. Per the germline V gene, CDR1 is SGHDN and CDR2 is FVKESK. The germline V and J ends were trimmed by 2 bases and 4 bases, with 6 bases remaining between them. The CDR3 covers 12 residues. The CDR3 nucleotides are TGTGCCAGCAGCCAAACGCGGTACGAGCAGTACGTC. It yields the protein CASSQTRYEQYV.

This clone has more than one count but fewer than ten. The chain carries TRBV5-4 and TRBJ1-6; TRBD1 aligns across 9 bases. Germline V gene sequence: CDR1 SGHNT, CDR2 YYREEE (reference sequence). The V segment lost 4 bases and the J segment 7 bases; nucleotides outside the gene matches: 3. The CDR3 has 14 amino acids. The CDR3 nucleotides read TGTGCCAGCAGCCACGGACAGGGGAATTCACCCCTCCACTTT. It codes for CASSHGQGNSPLHF.

The V call is TRBV7-2, the J call TRBJ1-4; D is perhaps TRBD1 (5 bases). The length of the CDR3 is 13 residues. Trimming removed 5 bases at V and 8 bases at J, with 12 bases between. Germline V gives CDR1 SGHTA, CDR2 FQGNSA. CDR3 DNA sequence: TGTGCCAGCAGCCAGGGTATCGAAGAAAAACTGTTTTTT. This codes for CASSQGIEEKLFF. Looking up the rest from reference TRBV7-2 and TRBJ1-4 gives the full variable domain: GAGVSQSPSNKVTEKGKDVELRCDPISGHTALYWYRQSLGQGLEFLIYFQGNSAPDKSGLPSDRFSAERTGGSVSTLTIQRTQQEDSAVYLCASSQGIEEKLFFGSGTQLSVL.

This clone came up a few times. The chain recombines TRBV2 with TRBJ1-2; 11 bases map to TRBD1. J gave up 4 bases and V 5 bases, and 15 bases lay outside the gene matches. The CDR3 is 18 residues long. CDR1 and CDR2 (germline): SNHLY, FYNNEI. For the CDR3, the DNA is TGTGCCAGCAGTTTACACCCACCTCGGACAGGGGGCTCCTATGGCTACACCTTC. Protein product: CASSLHPPRTGGSYGYTF.

This chain uses TRBV19 with TRBJ2-5, with D tentatively TRBD1 (6 bases). With the DNA end fitting TRBJ2-7 better, the J assignment may be wrong. Germline values: CDR1 LNHDA, CDR2 SQIVND (reference sequence). This CDR3 has 14 residues. The CDR3: CASSLGQSSYEQYF. CDR3 DNA: TGTGCCAGTAGTCTCGGACAGAGCTCCTACGAGCAGTACTTC.

The CDR3 region has the DNA TGTGCCAGCAGTCTCGGGACAGGGGGCCCCGGGGAGCTGTTTTTT. It codes for CASSLGTGGPGELFF. The chain has TRBV7-9 and TRBJ2-2; 12 bases are shared with TRBD1. CDR3 length equals 15 residues. The germline V gene encodes CDR1 SEHNR and CDR2 FQNEAQ (reference sequence). Losses at the gene ends were 6 bases for V and 6 bases for J; bases not matched to a gene: 5.

The chain recombines TRBV18 with TRBJ2-1; D possibly corresponds to TRBD1 (5 bases). The length of the CDR3 is 16 residues. The V gene lost 0 bases and the J gene lost 8 bases, with 17 bases spanning the gap. Germline V gene sequence: CDR1 KGHSH, CDR2 LQKENI. CDR3 DNA sequence: TGTGCCAGCTCACCACCGCAGGGATGGGGTAAGGATGAGCAGTTCTTC. Translated: CASSPPQGWGKDEQFF.

The chain couples TRBV6-1 to TRBJ2-3; 7 nucleotides align to TRBD1. Germline trimming cut 4 bases from V and 0 bases from J; bases unmatched to any gene: 4. This CDR3 contains 15 residues. Germline V gene lookup returns CDR1 MNHNS and CDR2 SASEGT. CDR3: CASSADRTSTDTQYF. Here the CDR3 DNA reads TGTGCCAGCAGTGCGGACAGGACCAGCACAGATACGCAGTATTTT.

V gene TRBV7-9 combines with J gene TRBJ1-6, with 7 positions matching TRBD1. There are 17 residues in the CDR3. Losses at the gene ends were 5 bases for V and 3 bases for J; bases not matched to a gene: 10. Germline V gives CDR1 SEHNR, CDR2 FQNEAQ (reference sequence). The CDR3 nucleotides read TGTGCCAGCAGCCGACTCCGTCCAGGGGGCTATAATTCACCCCTCCACTTT. Its translation is CASSRLRPGGYNSPLHF.

The chain recombines TRBV6-5 with TRBJ1-4, with 8 bases fitting TRBD1. The CDR3 length is 15 residues. Germline-derived CDR1 and CDR2 are MNHEY and SVGAGI. The V and J ends lost 5 bases and 5 bases, in that order; junction bases with no gene match: 7. The CDR3 coding sequence is TGTGCCAGCAGTGGGGGGACAGGCTGGAATGAAAAACTGTTTTTT. This encodes CASSGGTGWNEKLFF.